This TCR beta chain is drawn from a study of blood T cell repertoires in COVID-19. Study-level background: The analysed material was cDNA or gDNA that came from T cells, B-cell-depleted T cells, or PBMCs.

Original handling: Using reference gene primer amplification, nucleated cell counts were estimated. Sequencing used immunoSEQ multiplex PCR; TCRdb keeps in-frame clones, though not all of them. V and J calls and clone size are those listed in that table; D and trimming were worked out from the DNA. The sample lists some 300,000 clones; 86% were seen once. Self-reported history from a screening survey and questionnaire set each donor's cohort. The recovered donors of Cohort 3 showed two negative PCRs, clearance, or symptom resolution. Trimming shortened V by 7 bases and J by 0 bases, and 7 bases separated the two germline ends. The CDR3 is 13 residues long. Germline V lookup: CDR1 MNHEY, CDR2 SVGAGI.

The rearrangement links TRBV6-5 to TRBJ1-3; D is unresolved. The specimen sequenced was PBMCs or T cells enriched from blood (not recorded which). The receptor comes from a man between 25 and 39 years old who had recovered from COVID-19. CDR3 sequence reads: CASKFSSGNTIYF. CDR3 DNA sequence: TGTGCCAGCAAATTTAGCTCTGGAAACACCATATATTTT.